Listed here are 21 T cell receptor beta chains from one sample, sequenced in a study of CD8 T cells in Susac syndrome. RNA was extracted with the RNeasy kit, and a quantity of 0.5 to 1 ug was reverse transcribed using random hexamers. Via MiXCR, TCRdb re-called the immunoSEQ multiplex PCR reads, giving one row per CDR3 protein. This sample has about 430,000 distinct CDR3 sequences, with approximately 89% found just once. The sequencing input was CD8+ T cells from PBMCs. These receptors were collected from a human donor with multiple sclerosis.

The CDR3 region is CASNTGYTEAFF. As DNA, the CDR3 is TGTGCCAGCAATACAGGATACACTGAAGCTTTCTTT. The chain combines TRBV12-3 or TRBV12-4 with TRBJ1-1; TRBD1 might be the D (5 bases). V lost 7 bases and J lost 3, with 9 bases in between. This CDR3 contains 12 residues.

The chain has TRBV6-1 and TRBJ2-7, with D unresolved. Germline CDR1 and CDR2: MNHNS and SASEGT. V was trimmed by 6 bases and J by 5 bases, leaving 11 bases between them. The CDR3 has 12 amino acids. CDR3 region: CASSPSPHEQYF. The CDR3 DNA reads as TGTGCCAGCAGCCCCTCTCCACACGAGCAGTACTTC.

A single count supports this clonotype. The CDR3 region is CASSQVSPSGSGDEQFF. The CDR3 bases are TGCGCCAGCAGCCAAGTCTCGCCTAGCGGGAGTGGCGATGAGCAGTTCTTC. This chain links TRBV4-1 with TRBJ2-1, with 10 bases fitting TRBD2. The germline V gene has CDR1 MGHRA and CDR2 YSYEKL. This CDR3 is 17 amino acids long. V trimming: 1 base; J trimming: 8 bases; junction bases outside the gene matches: 11.

The CDR3 reads CASSSPYGGGWSLNTEAFF. The CDR3 DNA reads TGTGCCAGCAGTTCCCCTTATGGAGGGGGCTGGTCGTTGAACACTGAAGCTTTCTTT. The chain joins TRBV28 to TRBJ1-1; 7 positions match TRBD1. This CDR3 spans 19 amino acids. Germline values: CDR1 MDHEN, CDR2 SYDVKM. V shed 4 bases and J 0 bases; nucleotides not matched to a gene: 17.

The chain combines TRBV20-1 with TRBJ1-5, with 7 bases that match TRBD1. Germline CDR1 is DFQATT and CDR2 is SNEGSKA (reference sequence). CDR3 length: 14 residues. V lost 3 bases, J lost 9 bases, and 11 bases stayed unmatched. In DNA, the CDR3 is TGCAGTGCTAGTTGGCAGGGGGGGACTGGGCCCCAGCATTTT. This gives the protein CSASWQGGTGPQHF.

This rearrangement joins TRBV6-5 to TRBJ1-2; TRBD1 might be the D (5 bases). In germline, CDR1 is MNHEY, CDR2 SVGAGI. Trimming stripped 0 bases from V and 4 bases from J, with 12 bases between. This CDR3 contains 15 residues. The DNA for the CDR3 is TGTGCCAGCAGTTACTCGCCGACAGACCGCTATGGCTACACCTTC. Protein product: CASSYSPTDRYGYTF.

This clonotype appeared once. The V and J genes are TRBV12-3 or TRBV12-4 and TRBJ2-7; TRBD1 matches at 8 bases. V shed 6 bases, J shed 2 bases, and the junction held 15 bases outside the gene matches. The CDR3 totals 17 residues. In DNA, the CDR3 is TGTGCCAGCAGCTCAGCCGCCGGGACAGGAGATACCTACGAGCAGTACTTC. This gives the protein CASSSAAGTGDTYEQYF.

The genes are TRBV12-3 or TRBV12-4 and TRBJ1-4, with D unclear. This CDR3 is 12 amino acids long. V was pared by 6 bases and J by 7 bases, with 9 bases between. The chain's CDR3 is CASSPIGEKLFF. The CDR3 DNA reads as TGTGCCAGCAGCCCGATAGGTGAAAAACTGTTTTTT.

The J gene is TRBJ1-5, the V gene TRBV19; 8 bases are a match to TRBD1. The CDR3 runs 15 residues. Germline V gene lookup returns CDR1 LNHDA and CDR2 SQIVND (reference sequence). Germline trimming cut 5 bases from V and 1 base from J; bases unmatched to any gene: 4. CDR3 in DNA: TGTGCCAGTAGTGCCACAGGGGGAAGCAATCAGCCCCAGCATTTT. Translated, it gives CASSATGGSNQPQHF.

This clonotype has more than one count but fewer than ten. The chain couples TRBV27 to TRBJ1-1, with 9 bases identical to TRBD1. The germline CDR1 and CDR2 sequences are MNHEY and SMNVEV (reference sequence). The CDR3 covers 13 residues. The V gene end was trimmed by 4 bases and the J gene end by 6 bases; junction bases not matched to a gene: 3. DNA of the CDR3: TGTGCCAGCAGTTGGGGACAGGGTGCTGAAGCTTTCTTT. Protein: CASSWGQGAEAFF.

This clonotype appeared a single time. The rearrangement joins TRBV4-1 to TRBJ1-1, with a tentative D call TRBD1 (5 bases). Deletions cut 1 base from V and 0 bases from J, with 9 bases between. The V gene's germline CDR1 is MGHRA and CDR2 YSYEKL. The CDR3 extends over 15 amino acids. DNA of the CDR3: TGCGCCAGCAGCCAAGTGGAGGGGATGAACACTGAAGCTTTCTTT. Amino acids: CASSQVEGMNTEAFF.

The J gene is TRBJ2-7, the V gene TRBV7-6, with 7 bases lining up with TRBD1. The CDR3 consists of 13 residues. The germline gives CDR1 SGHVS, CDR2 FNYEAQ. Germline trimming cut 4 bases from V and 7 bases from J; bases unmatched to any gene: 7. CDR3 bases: TGTGCCAGCAGCTCCGACAGGGTCGGGGAGCAGTACTTC. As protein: CASSSDRVGEQYF.

The chain's CDR3 is CAWIQGREQYF. CDR3 DNA: TGTGCCTGGATTCAGGGCCGCGAGCAGTACTTC. This chain connects TRBV30 to TRBJ2-7; tentatively, D is TRBD1 (5 bases). The CDR3 covers 11 residues. With 4 bases removed from V and 6 bases from J, the gap between germline ends came to 10 bases. The germline V gene encodes CDR1 GTSNPN and CDR2 SVGIG (reference sequence).

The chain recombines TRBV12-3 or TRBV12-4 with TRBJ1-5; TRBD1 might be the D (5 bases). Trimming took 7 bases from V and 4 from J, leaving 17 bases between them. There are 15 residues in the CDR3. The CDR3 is CASNRQGGRNQPQHF. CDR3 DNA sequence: TGTGCCAGCAACCGCCAGGGAGGGCGTAATCAGCCCCAGCATTTT.

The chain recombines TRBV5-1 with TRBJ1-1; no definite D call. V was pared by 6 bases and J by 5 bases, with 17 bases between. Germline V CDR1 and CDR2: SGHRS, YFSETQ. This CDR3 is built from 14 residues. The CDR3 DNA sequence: TGCGCCAGCACCCTTAGCGGTGACGGAACTGAAGCTTTCTTT. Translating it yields CASTLSGDGTEAFF.

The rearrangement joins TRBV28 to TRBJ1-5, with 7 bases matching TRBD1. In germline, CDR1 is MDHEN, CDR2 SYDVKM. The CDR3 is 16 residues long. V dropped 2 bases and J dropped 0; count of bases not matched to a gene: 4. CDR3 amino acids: CASSLPGDSSNQPQHF. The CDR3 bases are TGTGCCAGCAGTTTACCCGGGGACAGTAGCAATCAGCCCCAGCATTTT.

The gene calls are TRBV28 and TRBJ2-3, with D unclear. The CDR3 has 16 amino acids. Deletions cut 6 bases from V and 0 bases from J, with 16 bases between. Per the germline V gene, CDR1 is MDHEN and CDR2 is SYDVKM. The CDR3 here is CASSDRLFSSTDTQYF. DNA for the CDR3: TGTGCCAGCAGCGACCGACTTTTTTCTAGCACAGATACGCAGTATTTT.

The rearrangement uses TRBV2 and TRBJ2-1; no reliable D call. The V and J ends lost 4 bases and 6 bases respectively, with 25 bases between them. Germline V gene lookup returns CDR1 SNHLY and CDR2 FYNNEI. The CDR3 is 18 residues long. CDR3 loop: CASSVSSPSLIMGNEQFF. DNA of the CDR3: TGTGCCAGCAGTGTCAGCTCCCCGTCGCTAATTATGGGCAATGAGCAGTTCTTC.

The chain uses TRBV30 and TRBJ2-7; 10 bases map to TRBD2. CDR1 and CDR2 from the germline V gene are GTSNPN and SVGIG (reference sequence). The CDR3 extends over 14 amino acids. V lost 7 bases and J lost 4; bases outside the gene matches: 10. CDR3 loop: CASTLAGDMYEQYF. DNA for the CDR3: TGTGCCTCCACCCTAGCGGGGGACATGTACGAGCAGTACTTC.

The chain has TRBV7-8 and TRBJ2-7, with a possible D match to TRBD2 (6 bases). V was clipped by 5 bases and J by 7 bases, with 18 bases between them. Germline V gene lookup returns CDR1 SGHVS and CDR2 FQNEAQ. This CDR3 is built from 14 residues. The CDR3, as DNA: TGTGCCAGCAGCCTTCATCCCGGGGGTGAGGAGCAGTACTTC. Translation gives CASSLHPGGEEQYF.

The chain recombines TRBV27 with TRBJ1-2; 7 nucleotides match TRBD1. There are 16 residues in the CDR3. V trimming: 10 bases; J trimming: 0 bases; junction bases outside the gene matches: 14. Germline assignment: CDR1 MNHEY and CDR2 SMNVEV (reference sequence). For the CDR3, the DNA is TGTGCCACCCTGGGCGGAGGGGGCTCCTCTAACTATGGCTACACCTTC. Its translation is CATLGGGGSSNYGYTF.